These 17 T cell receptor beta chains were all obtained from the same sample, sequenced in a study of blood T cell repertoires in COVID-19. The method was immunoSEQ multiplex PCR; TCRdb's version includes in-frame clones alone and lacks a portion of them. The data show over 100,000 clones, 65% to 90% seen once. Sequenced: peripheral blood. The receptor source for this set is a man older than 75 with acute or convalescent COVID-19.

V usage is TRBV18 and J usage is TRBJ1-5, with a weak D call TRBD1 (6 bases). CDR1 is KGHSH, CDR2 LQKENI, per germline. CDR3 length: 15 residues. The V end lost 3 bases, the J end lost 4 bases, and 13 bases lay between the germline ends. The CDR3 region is CASSPTGILNQPQHF. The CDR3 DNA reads TGTGCCAGCTCACCCACAGGGATTTTGAATCAGCCCCAGCATTTT.

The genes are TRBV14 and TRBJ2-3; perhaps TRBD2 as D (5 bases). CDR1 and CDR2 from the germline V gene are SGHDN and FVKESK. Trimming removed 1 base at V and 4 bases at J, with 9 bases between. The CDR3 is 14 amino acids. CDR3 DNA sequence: TGTGCCAGCAGCCAAGGGCTAGCCCCAGATACGCAGTATTTT. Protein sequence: CASSQGLAPDTQYF.

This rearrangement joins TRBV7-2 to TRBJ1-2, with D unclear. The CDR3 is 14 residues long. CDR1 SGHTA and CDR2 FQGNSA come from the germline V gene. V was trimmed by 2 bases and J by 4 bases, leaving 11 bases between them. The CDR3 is CASSLSSQLYGYTF. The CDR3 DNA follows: TGTGCCAGCAGCTTATCTTCCCAACTCTATGGCTACACCTTC.

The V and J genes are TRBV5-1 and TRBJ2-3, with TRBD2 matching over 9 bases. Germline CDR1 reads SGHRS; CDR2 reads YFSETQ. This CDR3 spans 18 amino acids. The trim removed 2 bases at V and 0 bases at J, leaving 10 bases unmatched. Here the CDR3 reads CASSLGLGLAGSTDTQYF. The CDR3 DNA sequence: TGCGCCAGCAGCTTAGGTCTCGGGCTAGCGGGAAGCACAGATACGCAGTATTTT.

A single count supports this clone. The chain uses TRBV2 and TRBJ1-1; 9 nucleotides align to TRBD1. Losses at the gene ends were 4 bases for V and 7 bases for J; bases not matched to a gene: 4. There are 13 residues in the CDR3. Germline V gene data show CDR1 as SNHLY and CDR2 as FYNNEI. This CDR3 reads CASSGQGESEAFF. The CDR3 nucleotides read TGTGCCAGCAGTGGACAGGGGGAGAGTGAAGCTTTCTTT.

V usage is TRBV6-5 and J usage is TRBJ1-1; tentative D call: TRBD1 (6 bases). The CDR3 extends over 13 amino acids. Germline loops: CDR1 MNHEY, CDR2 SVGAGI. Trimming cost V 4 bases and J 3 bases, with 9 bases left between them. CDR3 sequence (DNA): TGTGCCAGCAGTTTTGACAGGTACACTGAAGCTTTCTTT. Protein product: CASSFDRYTEAFF.

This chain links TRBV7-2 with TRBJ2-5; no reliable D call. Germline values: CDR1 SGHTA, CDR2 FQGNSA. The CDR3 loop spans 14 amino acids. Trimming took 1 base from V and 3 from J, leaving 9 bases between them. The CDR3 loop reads CASSLEATKETQYF. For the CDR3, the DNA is TGTGCCAGCAGCTTAGAAGCGACCAAAGAGACCCAGTACTTC.

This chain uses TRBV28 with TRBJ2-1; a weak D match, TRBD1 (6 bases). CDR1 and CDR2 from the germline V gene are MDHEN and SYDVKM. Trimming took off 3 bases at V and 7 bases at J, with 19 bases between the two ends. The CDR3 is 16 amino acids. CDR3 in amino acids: CASSFFTDSPGNEQFF. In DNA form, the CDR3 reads TGTGCCAGCAGTTTTTTCACGGACAGCCCTGGGAATGAGCAGTTCTTC.

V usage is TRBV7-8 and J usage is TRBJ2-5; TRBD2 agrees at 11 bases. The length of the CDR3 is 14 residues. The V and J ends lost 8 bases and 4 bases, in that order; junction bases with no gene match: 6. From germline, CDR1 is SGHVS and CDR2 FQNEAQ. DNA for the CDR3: TGTGCCAGCGGGGTAGCGGGGGGGCGAGAGACCCAGTACTTC. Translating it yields CASGVAGGRETQYF.

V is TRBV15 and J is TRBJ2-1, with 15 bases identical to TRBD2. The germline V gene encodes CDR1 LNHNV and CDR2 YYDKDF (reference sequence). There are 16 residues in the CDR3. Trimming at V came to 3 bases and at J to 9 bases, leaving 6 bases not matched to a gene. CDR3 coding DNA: TGTGCCACCAGCAGCCTAGGACTAGCGGGAGGGGGTGAGCAGTTCTTC. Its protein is CATSSLGLAGGGEQFF.

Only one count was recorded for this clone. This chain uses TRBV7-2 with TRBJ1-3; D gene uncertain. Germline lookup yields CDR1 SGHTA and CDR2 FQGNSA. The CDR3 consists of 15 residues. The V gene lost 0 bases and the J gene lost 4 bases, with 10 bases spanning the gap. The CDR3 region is CASSLALTFGNTIYF. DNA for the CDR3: TGTGCCAGCAGCTTAGCCCTAACGTTCGGAAACACCATATATTTT.

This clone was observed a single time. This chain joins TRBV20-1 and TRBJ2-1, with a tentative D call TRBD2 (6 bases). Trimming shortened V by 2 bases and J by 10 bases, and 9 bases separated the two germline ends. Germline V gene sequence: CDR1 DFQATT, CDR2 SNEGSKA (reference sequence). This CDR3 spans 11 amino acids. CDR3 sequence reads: CSARRLAEQFF. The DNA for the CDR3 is TGCAGTGCTAGACGGCTAGCGGAGCAGTTCTTC.

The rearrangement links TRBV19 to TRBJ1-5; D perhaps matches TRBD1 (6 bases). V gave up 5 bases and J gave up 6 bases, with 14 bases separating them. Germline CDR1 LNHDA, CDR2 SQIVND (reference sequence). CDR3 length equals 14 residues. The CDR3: CASSPREGVQPQHF. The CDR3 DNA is TGTGCCAGTAGTCCCCGGGAGGGGGTTCAGCCCCAGCATTTT.

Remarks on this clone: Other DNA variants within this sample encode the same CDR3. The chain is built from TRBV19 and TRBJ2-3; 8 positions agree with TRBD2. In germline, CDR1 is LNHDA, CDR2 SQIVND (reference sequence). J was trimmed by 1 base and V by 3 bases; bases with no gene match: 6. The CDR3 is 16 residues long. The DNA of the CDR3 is TGTGCCAGTAGTATTTGGGCGGGAGGAGGCACAGATACGCAGTATTTT. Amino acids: CASSIWAGGGTDTQYF.

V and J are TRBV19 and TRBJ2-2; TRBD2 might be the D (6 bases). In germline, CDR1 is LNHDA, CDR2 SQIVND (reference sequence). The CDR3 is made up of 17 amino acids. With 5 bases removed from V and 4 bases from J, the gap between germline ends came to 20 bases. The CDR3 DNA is TGTGCCAGTAGTCACCCCTTCTTGGGAGGTTTCACCGGGGAGCTGTTTTTT. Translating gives CASSHPFLGGFTGELFF. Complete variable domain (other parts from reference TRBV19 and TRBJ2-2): DGGITQSPKYLFRKEGQNVTLSCEQNLNHDAMYWYRQDPGQGLRLIYYSQIVNDFQKGDIAEGYSVSREKKESFPLTVTSAQKNPTAFYLCASSHPFLGGFTGELFFGEGSRLTVL.

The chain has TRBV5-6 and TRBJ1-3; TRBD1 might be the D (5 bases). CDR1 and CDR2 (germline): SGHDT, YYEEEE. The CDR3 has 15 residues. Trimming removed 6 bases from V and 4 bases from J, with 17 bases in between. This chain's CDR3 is CASTRGSTKGNTIYF. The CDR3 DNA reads TGTGCCAGCACCCGGGGGTCGACGAAAGGAAACACCATATATTTT.

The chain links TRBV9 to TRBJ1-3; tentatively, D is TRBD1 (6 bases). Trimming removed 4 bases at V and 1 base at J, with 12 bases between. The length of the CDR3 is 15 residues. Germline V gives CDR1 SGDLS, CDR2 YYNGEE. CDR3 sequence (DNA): TGTGCCAGCAGCCTCACACAGGGATCTGGAAACACCATATATTTT. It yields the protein CASSLTQGSGNTIYF.